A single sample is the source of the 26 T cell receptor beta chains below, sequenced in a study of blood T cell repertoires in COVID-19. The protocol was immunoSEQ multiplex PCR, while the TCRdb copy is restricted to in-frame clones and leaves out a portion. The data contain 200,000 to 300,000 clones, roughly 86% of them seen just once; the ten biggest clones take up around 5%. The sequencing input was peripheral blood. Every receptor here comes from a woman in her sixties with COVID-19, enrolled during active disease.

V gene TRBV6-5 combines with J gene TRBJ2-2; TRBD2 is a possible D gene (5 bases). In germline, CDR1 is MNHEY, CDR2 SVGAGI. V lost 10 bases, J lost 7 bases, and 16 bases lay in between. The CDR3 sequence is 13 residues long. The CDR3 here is CANSQGSYGELFF. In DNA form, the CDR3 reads TGTGCCAACTCTCAAGGGAGTTACGGGGAGCTGTTTTTT.

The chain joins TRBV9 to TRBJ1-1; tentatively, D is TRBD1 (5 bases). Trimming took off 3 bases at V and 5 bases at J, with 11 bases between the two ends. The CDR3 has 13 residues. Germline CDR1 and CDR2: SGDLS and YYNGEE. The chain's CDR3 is CASSAQVVTEAFF. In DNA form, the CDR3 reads TGTGCCAGCAGCGCACAGGTGGTGACTGAAGCTTTCTTT. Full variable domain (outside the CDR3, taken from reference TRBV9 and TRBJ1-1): DSGVTQTPKHLITATGQRVTLRCSPRSGDLSVYWYQQSLDQGLQFLIQYYNGEERAKGNILERFSAQQFPDLHSELNLSSLELGDSALYFCASSAQVVTEAFFGQGTRLTVV.

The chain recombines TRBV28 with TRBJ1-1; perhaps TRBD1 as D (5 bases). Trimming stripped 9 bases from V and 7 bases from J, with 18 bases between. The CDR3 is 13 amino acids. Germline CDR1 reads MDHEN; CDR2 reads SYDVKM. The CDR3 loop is CASYNFGTGEAFF. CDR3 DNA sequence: TGTGCCAGTTATAACTTCGGTACAGGTGAAGCTTTCTTT.

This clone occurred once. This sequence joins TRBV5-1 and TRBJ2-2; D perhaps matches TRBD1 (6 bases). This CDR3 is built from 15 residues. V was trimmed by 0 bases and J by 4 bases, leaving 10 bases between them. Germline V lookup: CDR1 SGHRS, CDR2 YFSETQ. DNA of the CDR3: TGCGCCAGCAGCTTGGTGCAGGGGTCCACCGGGGAGCTGTTTTTT. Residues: CASSLVQGSTGELFF.

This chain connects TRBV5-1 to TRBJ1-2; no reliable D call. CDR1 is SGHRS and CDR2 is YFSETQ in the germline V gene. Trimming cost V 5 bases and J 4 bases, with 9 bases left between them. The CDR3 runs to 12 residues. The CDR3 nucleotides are TGCGCCAGCAGGGCGGATCTCTATGGCTACACCTTC. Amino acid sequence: CASRADLYGYTF.

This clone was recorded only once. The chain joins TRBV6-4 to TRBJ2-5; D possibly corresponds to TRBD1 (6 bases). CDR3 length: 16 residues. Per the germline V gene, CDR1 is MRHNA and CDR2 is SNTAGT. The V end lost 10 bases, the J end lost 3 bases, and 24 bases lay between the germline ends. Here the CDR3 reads CANHLTSRDTEETQYF. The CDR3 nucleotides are TGTGCCAACCACCTAACCAGCCGGGACACAGAAGAGACCCAGTACTTC.

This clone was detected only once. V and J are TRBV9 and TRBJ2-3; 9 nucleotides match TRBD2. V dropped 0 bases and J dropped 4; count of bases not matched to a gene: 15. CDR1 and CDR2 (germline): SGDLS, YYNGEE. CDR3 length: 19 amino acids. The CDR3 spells CASSVGGSGGRASADTQYF. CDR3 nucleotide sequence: TGTGCCAGCAGCGTAGGAGGAAGCGGCGGGAGGGCATCCGCAGATACGCAGTATTTT.

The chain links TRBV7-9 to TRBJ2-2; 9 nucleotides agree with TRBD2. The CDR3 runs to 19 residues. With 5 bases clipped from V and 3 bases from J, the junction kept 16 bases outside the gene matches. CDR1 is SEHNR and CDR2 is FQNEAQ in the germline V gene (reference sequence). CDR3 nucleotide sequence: TGTGCCAGCAGCCCCTCCCGAAGACTAGCGGAGCTCTACACCGGGGAGCTGTTTTTT. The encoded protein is CASSPSRRLAELYTGELFF.

This chain's CDR3 is CASSPSRDRVKNIQYF. The CDR3 bases are TGTGCCAGCAGCCCGTCCCGGGACAGGGTCAAAAACATTCAGTACTTC. This chain uses TRBV3-1 (or the pseudogene TRBV3-2) with TRBJ2-4; TRBD1 matches 9 bases. The CDR3 length is 16 residues. J lost 3 bases, V lost 4 bases, and 7 bases had no gene match. Germline loops: CDR1 LGHDT, CDR2 YNNKEL (reference sequence).

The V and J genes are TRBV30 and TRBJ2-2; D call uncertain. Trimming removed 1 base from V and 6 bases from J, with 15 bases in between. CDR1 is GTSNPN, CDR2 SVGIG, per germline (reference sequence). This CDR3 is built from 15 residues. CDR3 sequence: CAWSEVGTGPGELFF. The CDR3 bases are TGTGCCTGGAGTGAGGTCGGCACTGGGCCCGGGGAGCTGTTTTTT.

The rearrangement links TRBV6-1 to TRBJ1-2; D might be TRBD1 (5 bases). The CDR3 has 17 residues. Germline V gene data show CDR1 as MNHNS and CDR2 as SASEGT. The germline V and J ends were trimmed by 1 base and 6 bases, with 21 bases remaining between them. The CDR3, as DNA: TGTGCCAGCAGTGAAGTACCCACCTCGGCCCGACAGAATGGCTACACCTTC. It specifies CASSEVPTSARQNGYTF.

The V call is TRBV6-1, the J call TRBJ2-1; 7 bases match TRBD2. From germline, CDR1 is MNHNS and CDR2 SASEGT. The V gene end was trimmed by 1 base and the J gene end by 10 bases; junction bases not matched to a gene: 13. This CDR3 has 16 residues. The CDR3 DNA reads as TGTGCCAGCAGTGAAGGCAGCTTCCGAGCGGGATGGGAGCAGTTCTTC. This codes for CASSEGSFRAGWEQFF.

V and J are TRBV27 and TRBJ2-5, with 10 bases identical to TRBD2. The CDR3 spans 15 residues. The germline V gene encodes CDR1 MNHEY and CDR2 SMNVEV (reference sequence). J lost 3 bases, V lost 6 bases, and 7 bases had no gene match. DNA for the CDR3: TGTGCCAGCAGGCCTTTAGCGGGAGGAAAAGAGACCCAGTACTTC. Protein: CASRPLAGGKETQYF.

The CDR3 sequence: CASSLDETSGSIYEQYF. CDR3 bases: TGCGCCAGCAGCTTGGATGAGACTAGCGGTTCGATCTACGAGCAGTACTTC. This rearrangement joins TRBV5-1 to TRBJ2-7; 9 bases agree with TRBD2. Germline CDR1 is SGHRS and CDR2 is YFSETQ. Trimming at V came to 0 bases and at J to 3 bases, leaving 10 bases not matched to a gene. CDR3 length: 17 residues.

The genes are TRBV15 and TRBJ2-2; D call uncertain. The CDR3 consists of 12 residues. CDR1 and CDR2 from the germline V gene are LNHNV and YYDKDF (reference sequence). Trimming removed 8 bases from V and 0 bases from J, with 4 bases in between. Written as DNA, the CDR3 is TGTGCCACCGCAGCGAACACCGGGGAGCTGTTTTTT. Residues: CATAANTGELFF.

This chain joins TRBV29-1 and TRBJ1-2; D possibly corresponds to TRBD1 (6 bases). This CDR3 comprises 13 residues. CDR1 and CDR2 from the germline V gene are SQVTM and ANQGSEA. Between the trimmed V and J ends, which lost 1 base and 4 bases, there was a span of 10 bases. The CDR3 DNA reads TGCAGCGTTGAAGGGGACACGAGCTATGGCTACACCTTC. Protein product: CSVEGDTSYGYTF.

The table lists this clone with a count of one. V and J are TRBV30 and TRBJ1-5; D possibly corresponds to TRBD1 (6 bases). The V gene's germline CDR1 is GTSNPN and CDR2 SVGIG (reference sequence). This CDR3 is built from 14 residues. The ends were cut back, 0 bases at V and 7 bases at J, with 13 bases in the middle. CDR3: CAWSVQGYTQPQHF. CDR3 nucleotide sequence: TGTGCCTGGAGTGTACAGGGTTATACCCAGCCCCAGCATTTT.

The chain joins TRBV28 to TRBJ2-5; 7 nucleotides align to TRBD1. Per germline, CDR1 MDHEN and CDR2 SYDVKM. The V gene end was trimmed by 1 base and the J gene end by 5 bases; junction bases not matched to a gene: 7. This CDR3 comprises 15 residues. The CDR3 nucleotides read TGTGCCAGCAGTTTATCGACGACAGGGATGGAGACCCAGTACTTC. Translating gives CASSLSTTGMETQYF.

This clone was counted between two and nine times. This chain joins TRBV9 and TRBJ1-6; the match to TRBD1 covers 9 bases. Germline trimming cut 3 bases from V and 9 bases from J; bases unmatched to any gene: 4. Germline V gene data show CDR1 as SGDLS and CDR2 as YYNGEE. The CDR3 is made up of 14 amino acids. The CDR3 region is CASSGRDRVSPLHF. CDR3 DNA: TGTGCCAGCAGCGGCCGGGACAGGGTTTCACCCCTCCACTTT.

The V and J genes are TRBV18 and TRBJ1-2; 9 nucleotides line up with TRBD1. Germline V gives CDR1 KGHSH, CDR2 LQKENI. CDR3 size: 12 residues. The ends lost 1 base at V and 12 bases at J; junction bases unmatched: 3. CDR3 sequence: CASSPLDRGNTF. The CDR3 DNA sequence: TGTGCCAGCTCACCACTGGACAGGGGAAACACCTTC. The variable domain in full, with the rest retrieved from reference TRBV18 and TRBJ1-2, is NAGVMQNPRHLVRRRGQEARLRCSPMKGHSHVYWYRQLPEEGLKFMVYLQKENIIDESGMPKERFSAEFPKEGPSILRIQQVVRGDSAAYFCASSPLDRGNTFGSGTRLTVV.

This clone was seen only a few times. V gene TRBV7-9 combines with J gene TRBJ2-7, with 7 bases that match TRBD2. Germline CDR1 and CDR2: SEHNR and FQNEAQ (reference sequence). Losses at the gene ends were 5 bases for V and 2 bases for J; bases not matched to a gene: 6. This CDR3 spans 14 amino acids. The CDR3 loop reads CASSASGRTYEQYF. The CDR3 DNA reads TGTGCCAGCAGCGCTAGCGGACGGACCTACGAGCAGTACTTC.

The CDR3 sequence is CASSSRGDFSGELFF. DNA for the CDR3: TGTGCCAGTAGCAGTCGGGGGGATTTTTCCGGGGAGCTGTTTTTT. The gene calls are TRBV19 and TRBJ2-2, with 7 nucleotides matching TRBD2. This CDR3 contains 15 residues. V shed 6 bases and J 6 bases; nucleotides not matched to a gene: 10. CDR1 is LNHDA, CDR2 SQIVND, per germline (reference sequence).

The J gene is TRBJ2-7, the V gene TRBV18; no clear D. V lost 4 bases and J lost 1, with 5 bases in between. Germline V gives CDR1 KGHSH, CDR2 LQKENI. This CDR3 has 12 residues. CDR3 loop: CASSLTSYEQYF. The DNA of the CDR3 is TGTGCCAGCTCACTAACATCCTACGAGCAGTACTTC.

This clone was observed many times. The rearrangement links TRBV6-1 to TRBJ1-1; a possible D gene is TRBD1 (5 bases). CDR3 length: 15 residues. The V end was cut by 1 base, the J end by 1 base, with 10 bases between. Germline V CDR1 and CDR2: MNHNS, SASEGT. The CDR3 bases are TGTGCCAGCAGTGAAGATGCAGGGCCGAACACTGAAGCTTTCTTT. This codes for CASSEDAGPNTEAFF.

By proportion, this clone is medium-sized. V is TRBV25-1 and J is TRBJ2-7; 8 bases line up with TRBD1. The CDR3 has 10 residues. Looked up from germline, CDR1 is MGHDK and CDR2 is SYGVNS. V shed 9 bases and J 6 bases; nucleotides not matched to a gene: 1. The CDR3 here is CASDRGEQYF. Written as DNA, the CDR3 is TGTGCCAGTGACAGGGGCGAGCAGTACTTC.

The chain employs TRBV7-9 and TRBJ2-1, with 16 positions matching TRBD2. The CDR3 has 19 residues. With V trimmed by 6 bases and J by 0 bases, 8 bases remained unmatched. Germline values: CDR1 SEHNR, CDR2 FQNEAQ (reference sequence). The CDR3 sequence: CASSHPGLAGGASYNEQFF. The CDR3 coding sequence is TGTGCCAGCAGTCACCCGGGACTAGCGGGGGGGGCCTCCTACAATGAGCAGTTCTTC.